A selection of T cell receptor beta chains follows, all from one sample in a study of blood T cells in healthy people across ages. TCRdb passed the 5' RACE reads through MiXCR, listing each CDR3 protein once. The data hold fewer than 2,000,000 distinct CDR3 sequences, with more than 35% observed a single time. Sequences were obtained from blood. The receptors here all came from a human donor in good health. Both conserved end residues are part of each CDR3. The order of the fields is J gene, clone size, V gene, D gene, CDR3 protein, CDR3 DNA. The D gene is left open where the match is weak. The listing skips clone size in some rows; elsewhere it reads once, few, many or a size class.

J: TRBJ2-1; size: few; V: TRBV7-8; D: -; CDR3: CASSSRDQASNEQFF; DNA: TGTGCCAGCAGCTCGCGGGACCAGGCTTCCAATGAGCAGTTCTTC
J: TRBJ2-1; size: few; V: TRBV6-5; D: -; CDR3: CASKGNNEQFF; DNA: TGTGCCAGCAAGGGTAACAATGAGCAGTTCTTC
J: TRBJ2-7; size: -; V: TRBV20-1; D: TRBD2; CDR3: CSASSGGKPSYEQYF; DNA: TGCAGTGCGTCGTCGGGGGGTAAACCCTCCTACGAGCAGTACTTC
J: TRBJ1-1; size: -; V: TRBV7-2; D: TRBD1; CDR3: CASSSDRGTNTEAFF; DNA: TGTGCCAGCAGCTCAGACAGGGGCACGAACACTGAAGCTTTCTTT
J: TRBJ2-3; size: few; V: TRBV9; D: -; CDR3: CASSAGTLSTDTQYF; DNA: TGTGCCAGCAGCGCCGGGACACTTAGCACAGATACGCAGTATTTT
J: TRBJ2-1; size: -; V: TRBV18; D: -; CDR3: CASSPVRNEQFF; DNA: TGTGCCAGCTCCCCCGTGAGGAATGAGCAGTTCTTC
J: TRBJ1-1; size: -; V: TRBV29-1; D: TRBD1; CDR3: CSVVRGPKNTEAFF; DNA: TGCAGCGTTGTCAGGGGGCCAAAAAACACTGAAGCTTTCTTT
J: TRBJ1-5; size: -; V: TRBV24-1; D: TRBD1; CDR3: CATRRGQGSQPQHF; DNA: TGTGCCACCAGGAGGGGACAGGGTAGTCAGCCCCAGCATTTT
J: TRBJ1-1; size: few; V: TRBV5-1; D: -; CDR3: CASNPGARTEAFF; DNA: TGCGCCAGCAACCCGGGGGCGCGCACTGAAGCTTTCTTT
J: TRBJ2-1; size: few; V: TRBV28; D: -; CDR3: CASRQALGEQFF; DNA: TGTGCCAGCAGGCAGGCGCTGGGTGAGCAGTTCTTC
J: TRBJ2-5; size: -; V: TRBV12-3/TRBV12-4; D: TRBD2; CDR3: CASRDIAGGWEETQYF; DNA: TGTGCCAGCAGGGATATAGCGGGGGGCTGGGAAGAGACCCAGTACTTC
J: TRBJ1-5; size: -; V: TRBV6-6; D: -; CDR3: CACSYIQGEGNQPQHF; DNA: TGTGCCTGCAGTTACATCCAGGGAGAGGGCAATCAGCCCCAGCATTTT
J: TRBJ2-4; size: few; V: TRBV5-1; D: -; CDR3: CASSLEGQGGNIQYF; DNA: TGCGCCAGTAGCTTGGAAGGCCAGGGCGGAAACATTCAGTACTTC
J: TRBJ1-2; size: few; V: TRBV28; D: -; CDR3: CASSVEDYGYTF; DNA: TGTGCCAGCAGTGTTGAGGACTATGGCTACACCTTC
J: TRBJ2-7; size: many; V: TRBV6-2/TRBV6-3; D: -; CDR3: CASSRPMGLAGTNHEQYF; DNA: TGTGCCAGCAGCCGCCCCATGGGGTTAGCTGGAACCAACCACGAGCAGTACTTC
J: TRBJ1-2; size: few; V: TRBV29-1; D: -; CDR3: CSVWDGGYTF; DNA: TGCAGCGTTTGGGACGGAGGCTACACCTTC
J: TRBJ2-6; size: -; V: TRBV5-1; D: TRBD1; CDR3: CASSWRKTGTGGSLSSGANVLTF; DNA: TGCGCCAGCAGCTGGAGGAAGACCGGGACAGGGGGCTCCTTAAGCTCTGGGGCCAACGTCCTGACTTTC
J: TRBJ2-1; size: -; V: TRBV7-8; D: -; CDR3: CASSLLFADNEQFF; DNA: TGTGCCAGCAGCCTCCTCTTTGCAGACAATGAGCAGTTCTTC
J: TRBJ2-4; size: -; V: TRBV12-3/TRBV12-4; D: -; CDR3: CASSFGTDKNIQYF; DNA: TGTGCCAGCAGTTTCGGAACAGATAAAAACATTCAGTACTTC